This TCR beta chain stems from a study of regulatory T cells in long-lasting Graves disease. CDR3 regions were amplified by Arm-PCR using iRepertoire HTBI primers to build TCR beta libraries. TCRdb re-called the multiplex PCR reads with MiXCR, one entry per CDR3 protein. The top ten hold about 12% of the sample, which has 550,000 to 650,000 distinct CDR3 sequences, approximately 16% seen once. Indicated time point: newly diagnosed GD, antithyroid drugs for less than 3 months. Scientists built the TCR library using RNA that was extracted from PBMCs. Germline-derived CDR1 and CDR2 are SGHAT and FQNNGV. J gave up 0 bases and V 6 bases, and 4 bases lay outside the gene matches. CDR3 length: 16 amino acids. Another study also made use of these data, one on T cells in Graves' hyperthyroidism and ophthalmopathy.

The receptor's source is a man between 18 and 29 years old with Graves disease. The V and J genes are TRBV11-2 and TRBJ2-3; 12 bases map to TRBD2. The sequencing used peripheral blood mononuclear cells (PBMCs), collected at new diagnosis, from a patient treated with antithyroid drugs. CDR3 in amino acids: CASRWTSGISTDTQYF. CDR3 bases: TGTGCCAGCAGATGGACTAGCGGGATAAGCACAGATACGCAGTATTTT.